The 17 T cell receptor beta chains presented below share a single source sample, sequenced in a study of beta chain features in type 1 diabetes. Reverse transcription of all isolated RNA meant that expressed TCRB transcripts were sequenced. Measured with immunoSEQ multiplex PCR; TCRdb has only the in-frame clones, and not every one. The sample lists some 660,000 clones, around 15% seen once, with roughly 0.04% in the top ten. Study outcomes and limitations: Across all four CD4+ subsets, people with type 1 diabetes showed modestly shorter TCRB CDR3s.

No antigen has been identified for these receptors. Sequencing was performed on naive CD4+ T cells from blood. These receptors all stem from a man aged 18 to 29 with type 1 diabetes.

The chain recombines TRBV2 with TRBJ1-2; D is unresolved. V dropped 11 bases and J dropped 8 bases, with 24 bases sitting between them. CDR3 length equals 14 residues. Germline CDR1 reads SNHLY; CDR2 reads FYNNEI. The CDR3 region has the DNA TGTGCCCAGCCCGGCTTCTCTTCCGTGGGCGGCTACACCTTC. This gives the protein CAQPGFSSVGGYTF.

V is TRBV30 and J is TRBJ2-2, with 9 bases matching TRBD1. The V segment lost 4 bases and the J segment 3 bases; nucleotides outside the gene matches: 6. The CDR3 is 15 amino acids. Germline CDR1 and CDR2: GTSNPN and SVGIG (reference sequence). The DNA of the CDR3 is TGTGCCTGGATGGCGGGGACAGGGCACACCGGGGAGCTGTTTTTT. It specifies CAWMAGTGHTGELFF.

A note on this clone: The same CDR3 also results from other DNA sequences found in this sample. V usage is TRBV20-1 and J usage is TRBJ1-2; TRBD1 might be the D (6 bases). Trimming removed 1 base from V and 6 bases from J, with 6 bases in between. The CDR3 length is 11 residues. Per the germline V gene, CDR1 is DFQATT and CDR2 is SNEGSKA (reference sequence). The CDR3 DNA follows: TGCAGTGCTAGAGGGACAGATGGCTACACCTTC. Translation: CSARGTDGYTF.

This clone was counted between two and nine times. The V call is TRBV7-2, the J call TRBJ2-1; 8 nucleotides align to TRBD1. The germline V gene has CDR1 SGHTA and CDR2 FQGNSA. The CDR3 has 14 residues. Trimming took 2 bases from V and 6 from J; bases not matched to a gene: 3. The CDR3 sequence is CASSLLTGGNEQFF. The CDR3 DNA reads TGTGCCAGCAGCTTACTAACAGGGGGCAATGAGCAGTTCTTC.

This sequence joins TRBV19 and TRBJ2-1, with 9 bases fitting TRBD2. V shed 3 bases and J 8 bases; nucleotides not matched to a gene: 8. Germline V gene sequence: CDR1 LNHDA, CDR2 SQIVND (reference sequence). The CDR3 is made up of 15 amino acids. CDR3 nucleotides: TGTGCCAGTAGTATTTGGGCGGGAGGGTTCGATGAGCAGTTCTTC. Translating it yields CASSIWAGGFDEQFF. The full variable domain, completed using reference TRBV19 and TRBJ2-1, is DGGITQSPKYLFRKEGQNVTLSCEQNLNHDAMYWYRQDPGQGLRLIYYSQIVNDFQKGDIAEGYSVSREKKESFPLTVTSAQKNPTAFYLCASSIWAGGFDEQFFGPGTRLTVL.

V gene TRBV6-5 combines with J gene TRBJ2-5; 9 nucleotides agree with TRBD2. The CDR3 spans 16 residues. Germline CDR1 MNHEY, CDR2 SVGAGI. After removal of 4 bases from V and 0 bases from J, the junction contained 6 bases not matched to a gene. The CDR3 reads CASSLLTSGNQETQYF. The CDR3 coding sequence is TGTGCCAGCAGTTTATTGACTAGCGGAAACCAAGAGACCCAGTACTTC.

This clone turned up a few times. The same CDR3 arises from other DNA sequences in this sample as well. The V call is TRBV10-3, the J call TRBJ2-5; 8 nucleotides agree with TRBD2. Germline assignment: CDR1 ENHRY and CDR2 SYGVKD. The CDR3 is 11 residues long. V shed 9 bases, J shed 5 bases, and the junction held 2 bases outside the gene matches. The CDR3 DNA reads as TGTGCCATTCGCGGGGGGGAGACCCAGTACTTC. It translates to CAIRGGETQYF.

The J gene is TRBJ2-2, the V gene TRBV7-8; D is uncertain. CDR1 is SGHVS and CDR2 is FQNEAQ in the germline V gene. The CDR3 runs 15 residues. Trimming pared 3 bases from V and 1 base from J, leaving 9 bases between. CDR3: CASSFRVLNTGELFF. In DNA form, the CDR3 reads TGTGCCAGCAGCTTCCGGGTCTTGAACACCGGGGAGCTGTTTTTT. The complete variable domain, with remaining parts taken from reference TRBV7-8 and TRBJ2-2, reads GAGVSQSPRYKVAKRGQDVALRCDPISGHVSLFWYQQALGQGPEFLTYFQNEAQLDKSGLPSDRFFAERPEGSVSTLKIQRTQQEDSAVYLCASSFRVLNTGELFFGEGSRLTVL.

The gene calls are TRBV30 and TRBJ1-4; D gene ambiguous. The CDR3 runs 15 residues. V lost 4 bases, J lost 6 bases, and 18 bases lay in between. Germline V lookup: CDR1 GTSNPN, CDR2 SVGIG (reference sequence). CDR3 sequence reads: CAWTSGLPGYEKLFF. The CDR3 DNA is TGTGCCTGGACCTCTGGACTCCCAGGATATGAAAAACTGTTTTTT. The whole variable domain, remainder taken from reference TRBV30 and TRBJ1-4, is SQTIHQWPATLVQPVGSPLSLECTVEGTSNPNLYWYRQAAGRGLQLLFYSVGIGQISSEVPQNLSASRPQDRQFILSSKKLLLSDSGFYLCAWTSGLPGYEKLFFGSGTQLSVL.

The chain has TRBV18 and TRBJ2-2; 8 bases agree with TRBD1. Germline loops: CDR1 KGHSH, CDR2 LQKENI. The CDR3 length is 16 residues. Unmatched junction bases numbered 6, after V lost 3 bases and J lost 3 bases. The CDR3 spells CASSPAAGGYTGELFF. CDR3 DNA sequence: TGTGCCAGCTCACCGGCGGCAGGGGGCTACACCGGGGAGCTGTTTTTT. Full variable domain (remainder filled in from reference TRBV18 and TRBJ2-2): NAGVMQNPRHLVRRRGQEARLRCSPMKGHSHVYWYRQLPEEGLKFMVYLQKENIIDESGMPKERFSAEFPKEGPSILRIQQVVRGDSAAYFCASSPAAGGYTGELFFGEGSRLTVL.

This chain connects TRBV18 to TRBJ2-2; a possible D gene is TRBD2 (5 bases). V was trimmed by 3 bases and J by 4 bases, leaving 15 bases between them. The length of the CDR3 is 16 residues. Germline CDR1 KGHSH, CDR2 LQKENI. CDR3 sequence: CASSPLSERGTGELFF. DNA of the CDR3: TGTGCCAGCTCACCCCTCTCGGAACGGGGCACCGGGGAGCTGTTTTTT.

V and J are TRBV19 and TRBJ1-5; perhaps TRBD1 as D (5 bases). The V gene's germline CDR1 is LNHDA and CDR2 SQIVND (reference sequence). The ends were cut back, 4 bases at V and 4 bases at J, with 17 bases in the middle. CDR3 size: 16 residues. CDR3 coding DNA: TGTGCCAGTAGTACCTCCGGGACCCACGGTAATCAGCCCCAGCATTTT. Its translation is CASSTSGTHGNQPQHF. The variable domain in full, completed from reference TRBV19 and TRBJ1-5, reads DGGITQSPKYLFRKEGQNVTLSCEQNLNHDAMYWYRQDPGQGLRLIYYSQIVNDFQKGDIAEGYSVSREKKESFPLTVTSAQKNPTAFYLCASSTSGTHGNQPQHFGDGTRLSIL.

The genes are TRBV5-1 and TRBJ2-7; 12 bases are a match to TRBD2. The germline gives CDR1 SGHRS, CDR2 YFSETQ. V shed 2 bases and J 3 bases; nucleotides not matched to a gene: 6. This CDR3 is 16 amino acids long. DNA of the CDR3: TGCGCCAGCAGCTTCAGTCGGACTAGCGGGAACTACGAGCAGTACTTC. This sequence encodes CASSFSRTSGNYEQYF.

This clone has more than one count but fewer than ten. V is TRBV5-1 and J is TRBJ2-1, with 7 bases fitting TRBD2. J was trimmed by 8 bases and V by 4 bases; bases with no gene match: 21. The CDR3 sequence is 18 residues long. The V gene's germline CDR1 is SGHRS and CDR2 YFSETQ. The CDR3 spells CASSGEGRDGWFLDEQFF. The CDR3 DNA is TGCGCCAGCAGCGGGGAGGGCCGGGACGGATGGTTTCTCGATGAGCAGTTCTTC.

This clone was seen only a few times. This chain links TRBV4-1 with TRBJ2-5, with 11 bases that match TRBD2. V was pared by 1 base and J by 1 base, with 2 bases of the junction left unmatched. This CDR3 contains 16 residues. Germline CDR1 reads MGHRA; CDR2 reads YSYEKL. This CDR3 reads CASSQGGTSGQETQYF. Written as DNA, the CDR3 is TGCGCCAGCAGCCAAGGGGGGACTAGCGGCCAAGAGACCCAGTACTTC.

This clone was seen a handful of times. The chain joins TRBV30 to TRBJ1-6; no definite D call. V gave up 2 bases and J gave up 7 bases, with 12 bases separating them. CDR3 length: 14 residues. CDR1 and CDR2 from the germline V gene are GTSNPN and SVGIG (reference sequence). The CDR3 loop is CAWSTQGWNSPLHF. The CDR3 coding sequence is TGTGCCTGGAGTACTCAAGGGTGGAATTCACCCCTCCACTTT.

The chain joins TRBV4-3 to TRBJ1-4; 8 positions match TRBD1. This CDR3 comprises 18 residues. In germline, CDR1 is LGHNA, CDR2 YSLEER. V was clipped by 1 base and J by 6 bases; unmatched bases: 13. The CDR3 nucleotides are TGCGCCAGCAGCCAAGGGCAGGGGGCCTGGAGAGTAGATGAAAAACTGTTTTTT. It specifies CASSQGQGAWRVDEKLFF.